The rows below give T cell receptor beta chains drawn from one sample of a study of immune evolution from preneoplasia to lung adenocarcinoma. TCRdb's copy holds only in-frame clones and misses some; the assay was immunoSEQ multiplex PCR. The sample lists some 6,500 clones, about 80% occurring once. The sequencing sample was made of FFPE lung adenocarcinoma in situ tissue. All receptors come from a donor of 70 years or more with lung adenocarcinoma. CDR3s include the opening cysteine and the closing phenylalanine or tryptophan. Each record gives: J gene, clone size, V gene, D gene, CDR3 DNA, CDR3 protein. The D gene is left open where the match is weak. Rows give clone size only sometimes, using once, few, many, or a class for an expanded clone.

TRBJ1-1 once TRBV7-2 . TGTGCCAGCAGCTTAGGAACCAATGAAGCTTTCTTT CASSLGTNEAFF
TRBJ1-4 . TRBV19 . TGTGCCAGTAGTGTCCGGAGAGCAACTAATGAAAAACTGTTTTTT CASSVRRATNEKLFF
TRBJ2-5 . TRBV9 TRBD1 TGTGCCAGCAGCGAGAAGGACAGGTACCAAGAGACCCAGTACTTC CASSEKDRYQETQYF
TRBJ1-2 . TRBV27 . TGTGCCAGCAGAGGGACCGCCTCTAGCTATGGCTACACCTTC CASRGTASSYGYTF
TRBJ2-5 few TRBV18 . TGTGCCAGCTCACCACAGGACAGTATCCATGAGACCCAGTACTTC CASSPQDSIHETQYF
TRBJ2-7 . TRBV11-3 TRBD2 TGTGCCAGCAGCTTAGTGATGGGGCTAGCGGGGTCCTACGAGCAGTACTTC CASSLVMGLAGSYEQYF
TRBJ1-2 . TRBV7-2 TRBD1 TGTGCCAGCAGCTTAAGGGACAGTGGCTACACCTTC CASSLRDSGYTF
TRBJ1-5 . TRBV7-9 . TGTGCCAGCAGCTTGAGAGACCAGCCCCAGCATTTT CASSLRDQPQHF
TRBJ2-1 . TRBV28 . TGTGCCAGCAGTTCCCTCTCGGGAGCCATACTAAATGATCAGTTCTTC CASSSLSGAILNDQFF
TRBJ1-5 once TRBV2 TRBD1 TGTGCCAGCAGTCAAACAGGGGACCCCAATCAGCCCCAGCATTTT CASSQTGDPNQPQHF
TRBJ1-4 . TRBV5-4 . TGTGCCAGCAGCTTGAGGCAGGGCGGAACTAATGAAAAACTGTTTTTT CASSLRQGGTNEKLFF
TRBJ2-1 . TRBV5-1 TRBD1 TGCGCCAGCACGACAGGGACGGAGCATGAGCAGTTCTTC CASTTGTEHEQFF
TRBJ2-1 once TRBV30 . TGTGCCTGGAGTTTTAGCGGACCCTACAATGAGCAGTTCTTC CAWSFSGPYNEQFF
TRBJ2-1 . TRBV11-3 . TGTGCCAGCAGCTTAACGAGGGCCAATGAGCAGTTCTTC CASSLTRANEQFF
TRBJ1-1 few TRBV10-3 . TGTGCCATCAGTGCGTACAGGGTAGAGCCTGAAGCTTTCTTT CAISAYRVEPEAFF
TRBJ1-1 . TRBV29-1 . TGCAGCGTTGAAGCGTGGGGAGCAACTGAAGCTTTCTTT CSVEAWGATEAFF
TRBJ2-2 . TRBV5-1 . TGCGCCAGCAGCTTGGAAGGGCGCAGGGCACTAGCTGTGAACACCGGGGAGCTGTTTTTT CASSLEGRRALAVNTGELFF
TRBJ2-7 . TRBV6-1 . TGTGCCAGCCGACCCGAGGTATCCTACGAGCAGTACTTC CASRPEVSYEQYF
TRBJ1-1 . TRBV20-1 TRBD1 TGCAGTGCCCAGGGGGACACTGAAGCTTTCTTT CSAQGDTEAFF
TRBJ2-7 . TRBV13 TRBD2 TGTGCCAGCAGCTTAGCACTAGCGGGGGCCTACGAGCAGTACTTC CASSLALAGAYEQYF
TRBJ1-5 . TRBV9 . TGTGCCAGCAGCGTAGGGCAGGGAGGCAATCAGCCCCAGCATTTT CASSVGQGGNQPQHF
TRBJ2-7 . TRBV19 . TGTGCCAGTAGTATTAAGCGGAGAGGGGCTTCCTACGAGCAGTACTTC CASSIKRRGASYEQYF
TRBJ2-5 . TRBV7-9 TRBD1 TGTGCCAGCAGCCCCGGGACAGCCCAAGAGACCCAGTACTTC CASSPGTAQETQYF
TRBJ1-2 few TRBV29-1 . TGCAGCGTTCCTCTCGGGGGTAACTATGGCTACACCTTC CSVPLGGNYGYTF
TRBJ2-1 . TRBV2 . TGTGCCAGCAGCTCGGCTAAAGAGCAGTTCTTC CASSSAKEQFF
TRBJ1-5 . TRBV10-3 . TGTGCCATCAGTAAGACAGATAGCAATCAGCCCCAGCATTTT CAISKTDSNQPQHF
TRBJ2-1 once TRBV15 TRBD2 TGTGCCACCAGCAGAGAGGTTTTGGCGGGAGTCGGGGAAAACAATGAGCAGTTCTTC CATSREVLAGVGENNEQFF
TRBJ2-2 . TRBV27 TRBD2 TGTGCCAGCAGTGCCTGGACTAGCGGTGGGACCGGGGAGCTGTTTTTT CASSAWTSGGTGELFF
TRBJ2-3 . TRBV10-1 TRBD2 TGCGCCAGCAGTGAGGGCACTAGCGCCACAGATACGCAGTATTTT CASSEGTSATDTQYF
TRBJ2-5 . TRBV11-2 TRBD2 TGTGCCAGCAGCTCCGCGACTAGCAGTCAAGAGACCCAGTACTTC CASSSATSSQETQYF
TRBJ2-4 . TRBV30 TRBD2 TGTGCCTGGAGTGTACAACTAGCGGGAGTTGTATTC CAWSVQLAGVVF
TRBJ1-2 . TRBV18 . TGTGCCAGCTCACTAGACAAGGCTAACTATGGCTACACCTTC CASSLDKANYGYTF
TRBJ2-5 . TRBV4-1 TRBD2 TGCGCCAGCAGCCAAGTTTTTACTAGCGGGAGGGGGGAGACCCAGTACTTC CASSQVFTSGRGETQYF
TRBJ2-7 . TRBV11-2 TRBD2 TGTGCCAGCAGCTTAGCGTTTAGGTCAAACGGGAGGCCCTCCGCCGAGCAGTACTTC CASSLAFRSNGRPSAEQYF
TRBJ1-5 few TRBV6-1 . TGTGCCAGCAGTGAATGGGGGGCCAGTCAGCCCCAGCATTTT CASSEWGASQPQHF
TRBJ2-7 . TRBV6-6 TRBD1 TGTGCCAGCAGCTTTACCCAGGGGGCAGGTTCCTACGAGCAGTACTTC CASSFTQGAGSYEQYF
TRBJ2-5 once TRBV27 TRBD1 TGTGCCAGCAGCCGACAGGGGGCGCGGGAGACCCAGTACTTC CASSRQGARETQYF
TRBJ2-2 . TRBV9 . TGTGCCAGCAGCGTAGTTTCAACCCCTTCGTACACCGGGGAGCTGTTTTTT CASSVVSTPSYTGELFF
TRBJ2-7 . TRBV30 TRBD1 TGTGCCTGGAGTGTAGAGGACAGGGGATACGAGCAGTACTTC CAWSVEDRGYEQYF
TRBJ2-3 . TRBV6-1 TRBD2 TGTGCCAGCAGTGAACCTAGCGGGAGTACAGATACGCAGTATTTT CASSEPSGSTDTQYF
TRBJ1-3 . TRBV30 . TGTGCCTGGAGTGTACTATCCGTCATATATTTT CAWSVLSVIYF
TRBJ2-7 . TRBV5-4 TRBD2 TGTGCCAGCAGCTTGGTAGCGGGCACACCCTACGAGCAGTACTTC CASSLVAGTPYEQYF
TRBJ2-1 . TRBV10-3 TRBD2 TGTGCCATCAGTGGGACTAGCGGGAGCGTCTATTACAATGAGCAGTTCTTC CAISGTSGSVYYNEQFF
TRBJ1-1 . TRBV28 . TGTGCCAGCAGTTTAAGGGCAAACACTGAAGCTTTCTTT CASSLRANTEAFF
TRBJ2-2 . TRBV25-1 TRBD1 TGTGCCACCTCCACAGGGGTTCGAACCGGGGAGCTGTTTTTT CATSTGVRTGELFF
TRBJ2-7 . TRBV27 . TGTGCCAGCAGAAACTCCTACGAGCAGTATTTC CASRNSYEQYF
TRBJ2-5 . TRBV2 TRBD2 TGTGCCAGCAGTGAGGGGGGAGGGCCCCAAGAGACCCAGTACTTC CASSEGGGPQETQYF
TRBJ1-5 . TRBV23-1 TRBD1 TGCGCCAGCAGTCATCGACAGGGTAGGTATCAGCCCCAGCATTTT CASSHRQGRYQPQHF
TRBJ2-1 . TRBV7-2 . TGTGCCAGCAGCTTTACCGGACACTCCTACAATGAGCAGTTCTTC CASSFTGHSYNEQFF
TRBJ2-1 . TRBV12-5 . TGTGCTAGTGGTTTCCTGCGGCAGGGTCTTTACAATGAGCAGTTCTTC CASGFLRQGLYNEQFF
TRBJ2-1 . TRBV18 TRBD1 TGTGCCAGCTCAACCGGGACAGGGGGCAATGAGCAGTTCTTC CASSTGTGGNEQFF